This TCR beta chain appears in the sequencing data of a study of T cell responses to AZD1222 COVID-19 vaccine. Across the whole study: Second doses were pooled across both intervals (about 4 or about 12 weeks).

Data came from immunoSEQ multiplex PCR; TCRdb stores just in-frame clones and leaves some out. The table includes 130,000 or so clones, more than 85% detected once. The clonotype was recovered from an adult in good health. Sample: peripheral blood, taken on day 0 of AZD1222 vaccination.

The CDR3 protein is CASSPTLTSTNTGELFF. CDR3 bases: TGTGCCAGCAGCCCCACCTTGACTAGTACGAACACCGGGGAGCTGTTTTTT. The chain uses TRBV7-9 and TRBJ2-2, with a possible D match to TRBD2 (6 bases). V lost 5 bases and J 0 bases, leaving 16 bases between the germline ends. The CDR3 sequence is 17 residues long. Looked up from germline, CDR1 is SEHNR and CDR2 is FQNEAQ (reference sequence).